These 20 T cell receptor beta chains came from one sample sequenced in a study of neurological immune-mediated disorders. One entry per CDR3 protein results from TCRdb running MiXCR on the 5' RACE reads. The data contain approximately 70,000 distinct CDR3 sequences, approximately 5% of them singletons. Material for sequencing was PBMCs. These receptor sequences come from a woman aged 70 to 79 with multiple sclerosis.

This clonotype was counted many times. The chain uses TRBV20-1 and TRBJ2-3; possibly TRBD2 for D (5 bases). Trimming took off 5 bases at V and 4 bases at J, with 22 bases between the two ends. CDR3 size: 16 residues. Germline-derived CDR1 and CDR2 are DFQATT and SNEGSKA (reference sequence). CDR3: CSAFRLGEGAADTQYF. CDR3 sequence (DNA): TGCAGTGCTTTTCGACTCGGTGAGGGAGCGGCAGATACGCAGTATTTT.

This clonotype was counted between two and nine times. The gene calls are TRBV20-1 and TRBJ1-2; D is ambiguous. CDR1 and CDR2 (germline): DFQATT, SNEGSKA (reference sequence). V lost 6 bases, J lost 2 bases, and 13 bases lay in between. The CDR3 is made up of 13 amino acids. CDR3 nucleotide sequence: TGCAGTGCCAGCCAGACTCAAAACTATGGCTACACCTTC. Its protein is CSASQTQNYGYTF.

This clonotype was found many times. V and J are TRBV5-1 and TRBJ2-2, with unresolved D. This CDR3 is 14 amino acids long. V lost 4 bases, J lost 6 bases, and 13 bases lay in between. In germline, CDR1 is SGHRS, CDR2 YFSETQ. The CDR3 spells CASSLYLEAGELFF. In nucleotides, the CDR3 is TGCGCCAGCAGCCTCTACTTGGAAGCCGGGGAGCTGTTTTTT. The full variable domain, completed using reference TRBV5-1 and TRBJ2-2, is KAGVTQTPRYLIKTRGQQVTLSCSPISGHRSVSWYQQTPGQGLQFLFEYFSETQRNKGNFPGRFSGRQFSNSRSEMNVSTLELGDSALYLCASSLYLEAGELFFGEGSRLTVL.

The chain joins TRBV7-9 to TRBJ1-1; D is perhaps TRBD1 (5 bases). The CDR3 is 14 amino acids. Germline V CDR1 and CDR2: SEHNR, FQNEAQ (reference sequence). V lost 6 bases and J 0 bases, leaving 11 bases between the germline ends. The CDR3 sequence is CASSPPGVNTEAFF. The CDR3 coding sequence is TGTGCCAGCAGTCCACCGGGGGTGAACACTGAAGCTTTCTTT.

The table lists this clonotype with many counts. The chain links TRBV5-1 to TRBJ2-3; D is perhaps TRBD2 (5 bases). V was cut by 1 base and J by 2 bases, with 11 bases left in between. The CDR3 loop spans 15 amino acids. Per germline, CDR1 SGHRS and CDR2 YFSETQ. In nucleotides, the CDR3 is TGCGCCAGCAGCTTGCAGAGGGCGGACACAGATACGCAGTATTTT. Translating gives CASSLQRADTDTQYF.

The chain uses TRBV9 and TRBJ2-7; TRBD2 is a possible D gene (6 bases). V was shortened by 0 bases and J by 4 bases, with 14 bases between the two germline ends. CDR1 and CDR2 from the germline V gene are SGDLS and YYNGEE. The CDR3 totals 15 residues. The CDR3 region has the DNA TGTGCCAGCAGCGTAGAGGTTAGCGGTTGGTACGAGCAGTACTTC. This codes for CASSVEVSGWYEQYF. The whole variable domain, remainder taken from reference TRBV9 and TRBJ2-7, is DSGVTQTPKHLITATGQRVTLRCSPRSGDLSVYWYQQSLDQGLQFLIQYYNGEERAKGNILERFSAQQFPDLHSELNLSSLELGDSALYFCASSVEVSGWYEQYFGPGTRLTVT.

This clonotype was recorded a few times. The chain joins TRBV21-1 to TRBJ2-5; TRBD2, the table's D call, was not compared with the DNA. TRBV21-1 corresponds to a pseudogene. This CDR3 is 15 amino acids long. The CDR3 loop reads CASSETSGSQETQYF. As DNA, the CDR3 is TGTGCCAGCAGCGAGACTAGCGGGAGTCAAGAGACCCAGTACTTC.

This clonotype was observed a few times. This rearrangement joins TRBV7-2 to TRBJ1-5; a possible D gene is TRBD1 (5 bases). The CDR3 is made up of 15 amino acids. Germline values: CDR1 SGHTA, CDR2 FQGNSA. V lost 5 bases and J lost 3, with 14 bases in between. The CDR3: CASSPRDGFNQPQHF. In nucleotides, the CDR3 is TGTGCCAGCAGCCCCCGGGACGGTTTCAATCAGCCCCAGCATTTT.

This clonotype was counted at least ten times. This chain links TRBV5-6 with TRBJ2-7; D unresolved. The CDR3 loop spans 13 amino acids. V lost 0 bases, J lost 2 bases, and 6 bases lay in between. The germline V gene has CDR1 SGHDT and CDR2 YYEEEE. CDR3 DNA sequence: TGTGCCAGCAGCTTGGACAGTACCTACGAGCAGTACTTC. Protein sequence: CASSLDSTYEQYF.

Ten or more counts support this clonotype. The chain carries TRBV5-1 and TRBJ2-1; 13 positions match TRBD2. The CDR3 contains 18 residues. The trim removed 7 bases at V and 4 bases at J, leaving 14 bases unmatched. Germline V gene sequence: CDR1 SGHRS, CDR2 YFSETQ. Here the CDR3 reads CASGWKTSGGIVYNEQFF. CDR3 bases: TGCGCCAGCGGGTGGAAGACTAGCGGGGGGATCGTTTACAATGAGCAGTTCTTC.

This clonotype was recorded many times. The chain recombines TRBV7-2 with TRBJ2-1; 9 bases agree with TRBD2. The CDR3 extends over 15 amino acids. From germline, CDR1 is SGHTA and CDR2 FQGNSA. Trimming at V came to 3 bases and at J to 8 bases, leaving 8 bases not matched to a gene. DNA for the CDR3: TGTGCCAGCAGCTTCAGCGGGAGGTACCTCGATGAGCAGTTCTTC. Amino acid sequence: CASSFSGRYLDEQFF.

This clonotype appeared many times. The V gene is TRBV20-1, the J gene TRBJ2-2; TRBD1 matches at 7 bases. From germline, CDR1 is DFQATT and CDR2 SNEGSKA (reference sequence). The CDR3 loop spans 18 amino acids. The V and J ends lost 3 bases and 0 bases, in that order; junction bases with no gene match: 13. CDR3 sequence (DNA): TGCAGTGCTAGTCCGCGACAGGGTGGGTCGTCGAACACCGGGGAGCTGTTTTTT. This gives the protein CSASPRQGGSSNTGELFF.

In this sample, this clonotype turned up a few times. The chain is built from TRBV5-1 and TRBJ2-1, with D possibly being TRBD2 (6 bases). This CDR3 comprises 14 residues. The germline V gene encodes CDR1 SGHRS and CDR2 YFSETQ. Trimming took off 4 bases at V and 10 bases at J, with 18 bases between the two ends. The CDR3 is CASSPGVGGSEQFF. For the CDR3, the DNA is TGCGCCAGCAGCCCCGGGGTGGGAGGTAGCGAGCAGTTCTTC.

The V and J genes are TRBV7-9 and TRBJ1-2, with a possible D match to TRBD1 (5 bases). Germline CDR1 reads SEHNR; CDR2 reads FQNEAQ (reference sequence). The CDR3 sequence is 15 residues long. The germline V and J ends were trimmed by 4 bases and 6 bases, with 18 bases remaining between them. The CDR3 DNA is TGTGCCAGCAGCTCGCCCGGGTCGGGGGGGGATGGCTACACCTTC. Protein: CASSSPGSGGDGYTF.

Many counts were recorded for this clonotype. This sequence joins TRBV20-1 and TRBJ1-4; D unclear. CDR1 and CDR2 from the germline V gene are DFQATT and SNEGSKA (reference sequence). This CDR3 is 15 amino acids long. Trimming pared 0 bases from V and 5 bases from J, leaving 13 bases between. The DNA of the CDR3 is TGCAGTGCTAGAGATCCTGCGGGAAAGAATGAAAAACTGTTTTTT. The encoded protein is CSARDPAGKNEKLFF.

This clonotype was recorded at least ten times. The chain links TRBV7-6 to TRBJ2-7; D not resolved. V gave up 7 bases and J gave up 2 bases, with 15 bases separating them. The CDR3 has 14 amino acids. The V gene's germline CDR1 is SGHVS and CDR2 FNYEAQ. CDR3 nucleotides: TGTGCCAGCACCCTTGGGGTGGGGACCTACGAGCAGTACTTC. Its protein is CASTLGVGTYEQYF.

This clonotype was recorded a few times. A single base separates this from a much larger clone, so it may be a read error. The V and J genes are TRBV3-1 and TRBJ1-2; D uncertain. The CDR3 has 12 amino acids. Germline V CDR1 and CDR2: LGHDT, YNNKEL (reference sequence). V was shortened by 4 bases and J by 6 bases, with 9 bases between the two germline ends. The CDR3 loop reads CASSRKVDGYTF. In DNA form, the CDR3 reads TGTGCCAGCAGCCGGAAAGTGGATGGCTACACCTTC.

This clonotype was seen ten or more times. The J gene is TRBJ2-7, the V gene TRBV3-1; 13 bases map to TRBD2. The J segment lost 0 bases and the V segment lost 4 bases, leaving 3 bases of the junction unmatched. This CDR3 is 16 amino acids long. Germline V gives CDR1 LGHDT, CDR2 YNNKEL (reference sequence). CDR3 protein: CASSRGLAGDSYEQYF. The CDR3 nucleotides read TGTGCCAGCAGCCGCGGACTAGCGGGGGACTCCTACGAGCAGTACTTC.

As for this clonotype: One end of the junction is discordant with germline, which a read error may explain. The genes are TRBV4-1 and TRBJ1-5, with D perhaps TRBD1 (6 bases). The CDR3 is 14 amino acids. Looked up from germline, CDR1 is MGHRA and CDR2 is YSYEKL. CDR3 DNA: TGCGCCAGCAGCCAAGATAGAGGGGGTCAGCCCAAGCATTTT. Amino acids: CASSQDRGGQPKHF.

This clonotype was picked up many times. The CDR3 sequence: CASSLELGNTIYF. CDR3 bases: TGTGCCAGCAGTTTAGAACTTGGAAACACCATATATTTT. The rearrangement uses TRBV12-3 or TRBV12-4 and TRBJ1-3; D is unclear. The germline V and J ends were trimmed by 1 base and 3 bases, with 4 bases remaining between them. This CDR3 spans 13 amino acids.